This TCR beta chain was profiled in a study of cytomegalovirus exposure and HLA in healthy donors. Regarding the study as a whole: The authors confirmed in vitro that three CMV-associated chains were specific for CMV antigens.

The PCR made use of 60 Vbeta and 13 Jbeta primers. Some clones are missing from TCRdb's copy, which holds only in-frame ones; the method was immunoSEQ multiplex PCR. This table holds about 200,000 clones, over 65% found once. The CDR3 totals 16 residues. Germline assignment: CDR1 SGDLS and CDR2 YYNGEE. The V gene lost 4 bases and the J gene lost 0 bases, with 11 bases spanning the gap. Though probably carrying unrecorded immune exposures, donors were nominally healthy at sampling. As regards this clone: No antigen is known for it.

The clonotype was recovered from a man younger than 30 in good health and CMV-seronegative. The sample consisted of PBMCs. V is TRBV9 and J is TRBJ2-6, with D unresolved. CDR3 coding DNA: TGTGCCAGCAGCCCTACTGTCGGCTCTGGGGCCAACGTCCTGACTTTC. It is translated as CASSPTVGSGANVLTF.